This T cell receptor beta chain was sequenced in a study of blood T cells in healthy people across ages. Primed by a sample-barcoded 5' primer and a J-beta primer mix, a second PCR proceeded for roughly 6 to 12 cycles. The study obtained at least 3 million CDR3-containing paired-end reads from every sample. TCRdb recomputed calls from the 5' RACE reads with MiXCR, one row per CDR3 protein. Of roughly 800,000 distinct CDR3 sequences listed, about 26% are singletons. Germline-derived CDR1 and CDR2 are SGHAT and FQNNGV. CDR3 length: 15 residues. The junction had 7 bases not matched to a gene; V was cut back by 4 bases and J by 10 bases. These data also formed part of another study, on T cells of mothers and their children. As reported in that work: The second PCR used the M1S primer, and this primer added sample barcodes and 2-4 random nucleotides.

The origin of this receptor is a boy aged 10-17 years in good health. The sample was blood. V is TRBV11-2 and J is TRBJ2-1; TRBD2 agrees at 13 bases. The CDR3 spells CASSSGLAGPFEQFF. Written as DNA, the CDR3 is TGTGCCAGCAGCTCGGGACTAGCGGGACCCTTCGAGCAGTTCTTC.